Shown below are 24 T cell receptor beta chains from a single sample sequenced in a study of shared clonotypes between healthy human individuals. Clones were read by immunoSEQ multiplex PCR, and TCRdb kept only the in-frame ones, dropping some. The sample lists roughly 530,000 clones; around 96% were seen once. Sequencing was carried out using naive CD4+ T cells sorted from blood. The subset is: CD45RA+ positively selected. The receptors were gathered from a woman in her twenties or thirties in good health.

J is TRBJ2-2 and V is TRBV11-3, with 9 positions matching TRBD1. Per germline, CDR1 SGHNT and CDR2 YENEEA. There are 15 residues in the CDR3. V trimming: 5 bases; J trimming: 6 bases; junction bases outside the gene matches: 7. CDR3 coding DNA: TGTGCCAGCAGCCGACAGGGGGGTTCACCCGGGGAGCTGTTTTTT. It specifies CASSRQGGSPGELFF.

V is TRBV2 and J is TRBJ2-7; weak D call: TRBD2 (6 bases). The CDR3 contains 11 residues. Germline assignment: CDR1 SNHLY and CDR2 FYNNEI. CDR3 in amino acids: CAIAGSGEQYF. The DNA of the CDR3 is TGTGCAATCGCGGGGAGCGGCGAGCAGTACTTC. Full variable domain (outside the CDR3, taken from reference TRBV2 and TRBJ2-7): EPEVTQTPSHQVTQMGQEVILRCVPISNHLYFYWYRQILGQKVEFLVSFYNNEISEKSEIFDDQFSVERPDGSNFTLKIRSTKLEDSAMYFCAIAGSGEQYFGPGTRLTVT.

The chain couples TRBV10-3 to TRBJ2-2; D not certain. The germline V and J ends were trimmed by 3 bases and 0 bases, with 8 bases remaining between them. The germline V gene encodes CDR1 ENHRY and CDR2 SYGVKD. The CDR3 is made up of 15 amino acids. The CDR3 protein is CAISDSSANTGELFF. In DNA, the CDR3 is TGTGCCATCAGTGACAGTTCCGCGAACACCGGGGAGCTGTTTTTT.

Here the CDR3 DNA reads TGTGCCAGCAGCTTGGAAGGAGCAGTGATAACCTACGAGCAGTACTTC. Translation gives CASSLEGAVITYEQYF. The V call is TRBV5-5, the J call TRBJ2-7; D unclear. The V and J ends lost 0 bases and 2 bases respectively, with 15 bases between them. Germline lookup yields CDR1 SGHKS and CDR2 YYEKEE (reference sequence). The CDR3 runs to 16 residues.

This clone was counted a few times. The chain uses TRBV19 and TRBJ1-5; maybe TRBD1 (5 bases). This CDR3 has 15 amino acids. V was trimmed by 5 bases and J by 3 bases, leaving 14 bases between them. The germline gives CDR1 LNHDA, CDR2 SQIVND (reference sequence). In DNA, the CDR3 is TGTGCCAGTAGTCTAAGTGGGGGGTCCAATCAGCCCCAGCATTTT. As protein: CASSLSGGSNQPQHF.

CDR3 sequence reads: CASSLGNTQYF. The CDR3 coding sequence is TGCGCCAGCAGTCTGGGGAATACGCAGTATTTT. The J gene is TRBJ2-3, the V gene TRBV10-1; D is undetermined. This CDR3 has 11 residues. CDR1 is WNHNN, CDR2 SYGVQD, per germline (reference sequence). V dropped 5 bases and J dropped 7 bases, with 7 bases sitting between them.

This clone is a singleton in its sample. The V and J genes are TRBV12-1 and TRBJ2-5; the listed D gene, TRBD2, was not tested against the DNA. TRBV12-1 is labeled a pseudogene. This CDR3 region has 14 residues. CDR3 protein: CATGGVAGQETQYF. The CDR3 DNA follows: TGTGCCACGGGGGGGGTAGCGGGTCAAGAGACCCAGTACTTC.

Only one count was recorded for this clone. The rearrangement joins TRBV6-6 to TRBJ2-2, with 8 bases fitting TRBD2. The CDR3 runs 16 residues. CDR1 and CDR2 from the germline V gene are MNHNY and SVGAGI (reference sequence). The V and J ends lost 0 bases and 5 bases, in that order; junction bases with no gene match: 5. This CDR3 reads CASSYSIQRGTGELFF. The CDR3 bases are TGTGCCAGCAGTTACTCGATCCAGCGGGGGACCGGGGAGCTGTTTTTT.

The chain combines TRBV14 with TRBJ2-7; 7 positions match TRBD2. Germline values: CDR1 SGHDN, CDR2 FVKESK. V dropped 4 bases and J dropped 1; count of bases not matched to a gene: 4. The CDR3 totals 14 residues. Here the CDR3 reads CASSRQGGSYEQYF. CDR3 DNA sequence: TGTGCCAGCAGCCGGCAGGGAGGGTCCTACGAGCAGTACTTC.

The V and J genes are TRBV11-2 and TRBJ1-1, with D perhaps TRBD1 (5 bases). The germline V gene encodes CDR1 SGHAT and CDR2 FQNNGV. This CDR3 spans 16 amino acids. V was clipped by 2 bases and J by 0 bases, with 13 bases between them. Here the CDR3 reads CASSLPPGTVNTEAFF. In nucleotides, the CDR3 is TGTGCCAGCAGCTTACCCCCTGGGACGGTGAACACTGAAGCTTTCTTT.

This clone was seen more than once but under ten times. The CDR3 sequence: CASSLGTDTQYF. The CDR3 coding sequence is TGTGCCAGCAGTTTAGGCACAGATACGCAGTATTTT. This rearrangement joins TRBV28 to TRBJ2-3; D is unclear. This CDR3 region has 12 residues. Germline V CDR1 and CDR2: MDHEN, SYDVKM. Trimming took off 2 bases at V and 1 base at J, with 1 base between the two ends.

V gene TRBV2 combines with J gene TRBJ2-3; 8 nucleotides align to TRBD2. V gave up 1 base and J gave up 5 bases; unmatched junction bases: 5. Germline V gives CDR1 SNHLY, CDR2 FYNNEI. This CDR3 contains 15 residues. The DNA of the CDR3 is TGTGCCAGCAGTGAAGGGCTAGCGGGCGGAGATACGCAGTATTTT. It translates to CASSEGLAGGDTQYF.

The chain combines TRBV5-1 with TRBJ1-4; 11 bases match TRBD1. Trimming at V came to 2 bases and at J to 4 bases, leaving 1 base not matched to a gene. This CDR3 spans 15 amino acids. Germline values: CDR1 SGHRS, CDR2 YFSETQ. CDR3: CASSFGTGGNEKLFF. DNA of the CDR3: TGCGCCAGCAGCTTCGGGACAGGGGGTAATGAAAAACTGTTTTTT.

This chain connects TRBV25-1 to TRBJ1-6; D is uncertain. Germline CDR1 reads MGHDK; CDR2 reads SYGVNS. The CDR3 has 18 residues. The V end lost 2 bases, the J end lost 0 bases, and 14 bases lay between the germline ends. CDR3 loop: CASSEGYGRSSYNSPLHF. Written as DNA, the CDR3 is TGTGCCAGCAGTGAAGGCTACGGCAGGAGCTCCTATAATTCACCCCTCCACTTT.

In regard to this clone: The same CDR3 can be traced to other DNA sequences in this sample. The chain uses TRBV6-5 and TRBJ1-5; no clear D gene. This CDR3 spans 12 amino acids. The germline V gene encodes CDR1 MNHEY and CDR2 SVGAGI. Trimming shortened V by 6 bases and J by 2 bases, and 5 bases separated the two germline ends. DNA for the CDR3: TGTGCCAGCAGGAGGGGCAATCAGCCCCAGCATTTT. This translates into CASRRGNQPQHF.

The chain recombines TRBV28 with TRBJ2-3; D remains ambiguous. V gave up 4 bases and J gave up 6 bases, with 14 bases separating them. The CDR3 consists of 14 residues. Germline CDR1 MDHEN, CDR2 SYDVKM. This CDR3 is CASSSPPALDTQYF. In DNA form, the CDR3 reads TGTGCCAGCAGTTCCCCCCCCGCACTGGATACGCAGTATTTT. The full variable domain, its missing parts supplied by reference TRBV28 and TRBJ2-3, is DVKVTQSSRYLVKRTGEKVFLECVQDMDHENMFWYRQDPGLGLRLIYFSYDVKMKEKGDIPEGYSVSREKKERFSLILESASTNQTSMYLCASSSPPALDTQYFGPGTRLTVL.

The rearrangement links TRBV28 to TRBJ2-5; D is perhaps TRBD1 or TRBD2 (7 bases each). CDR3 length: 15 residues. Trimming shortened V by 6 bases and J by 6 bases, and 20 bases separated the two germline ends. Germline V gene sequence: CDR1 MDHEN, CDR2 SYDVKM. The DNA for the CDR3 is TGTGCCAGCAGCTCGGGTGGTCAGGGGGGGCAGACCCAGTACTTC. The encoded protein is CASSSGGQGGQTQYF.

The V and J genes are TRBV5-6 and TRBJ2-1; the match to TRBD1 covers 8 bases. Trimming at V came to 4 bases and at J to 4 bases, leaving 7 bases not matched to a gene. CDR1 and CDR2 from the germline V gene are SGHDT and YYEEEE. The CDR3 is 15 amino acids. The CDR3 loop is CASSGGTGSYNEQFF. DNA of the CDR3: TGTGCCAGCAGCGGAGGGACAGGTTCTTACAATGAGCAGTTCTTC.

V and J are TRBV5-1 and TRBJ2-5, with D hard to call. V lost 0 bases and J lost 3, with 12 bases in between. This CDR3 is 15 amino acids long. Per the germline V gene, CDR1 is SGHRS and CDR2 is YFSETQ. The CDR3 region is CASSLAGRREETQYF. The CDR3 coding sequence is TGCGCCAGCAGCTTGGCCGGCAGGCGCGAAGAGACCCAGTACTTC. Complete variable domain (other parts from reference TRBV5-1 and TRBJ2-5): KAGVTQTPRYLIKTRGQQVTLSCSPISGHRSVSWYQQTPGQGLQFLFEYFSETQRNKGNFPGRFSGRQFSNSRSEMNVSTLELGDSALYLCASSLAGRREETQYFGPGTRLLVL.

The chain employs TRBV11-3 and TRBJ2-7; 8 bases match TRBD2. Trimming took 4 bases from V and 5 from J; bases not matched to a gene: 4. This CDR3 contains 13 residues. The V gene's germline CDR1 is SGHNT and CDR2 YENEEA. CDR3 sequence: CASSSGLANEQYF. As DNA, the CDR3 is TGTGCCAGCAGCTCCGGACTAGCTAACGAGCAGTACTTC.

The genes are TRBV30 and TRBJ1-1, with no clear D. Trimming left V 1 base short and J 3 bases short, with 9 bases between. CDR1 is GTSNPN, CDR2 SVGIG, per germline (reference sequence). This CDR3 has 13 residues. The CDR3 nucleotides are TGTGCCTGGAGTGCCTCCGAGTACACTGAAGCTTTCTTT. This codes for CAWSASEYTEAFF.

For this clone: This specimen includes other DNA sequences encoding the same CDR3. This sequence joins TRBV19 and TRBJ1-5, with a possible D match to TRBD1 (6 bases). The germline CDR1 and CDR2 sequences are LNHDA and SQIVND (reference sequence). The CDR3 is made up of 14 amino acids. V lost 3 bases to trimming and J lost 2 bases, with 8 bases between them. The CDR3 sequence is CASSMTGGNQPQHF. In DNA form, the CDR3 reads TGTGCCAGTAGTATGACAGGCGGCAATCAGCCCCAGCATTTT. The variable domain in full, completed from reference TRBV19 and TRBJ1-5, reads DGGITQSPKYLFRKEGQNVTLSCEQNLNHDAMYWYRQDPGQGLRLIYYSQIVNDFQKGDIAEGYSVSREKKESFPLTVTSAQKNPTAFYLCASSMTGGNQPQHFGDGTRLSIL.

The V call is TRBV9, the J call TRBJ1-3; no clear D gene. The CDR3 extends over 17 amino acids. Germline V gene sequence: CDR1 SGDLS, CDR2 YYNGEE. Between the trimmed V and J ends, which lost 7 bases and 1 base, there was a span of 21 bases. The CDR3 region is CASAGKGNCFSGNTIYF. CDR3 DNA sequence: TGTGCCAGCGCTGGGAAGGGTAATTGCTTTTCTGGAAACACCATATATTTT.

This chain links TRBV5-1 with TRBJ2-1, with D possibly matching TRBD2 (5 bases). This CDR3 contains 15 residues. Trimming cost V 4 bases and J 9 bases, with 20 bases left between them. Looked up from germline, CDR1 is SGHRS and CDR2 is YFSETQ. The DNA of the CDR3 is TGCGCCAGCAGCCCAACCCGGGAAGGTCAACGTGAGCAGTTCTTC. Amino acids: CASSPTREGQREQFF.